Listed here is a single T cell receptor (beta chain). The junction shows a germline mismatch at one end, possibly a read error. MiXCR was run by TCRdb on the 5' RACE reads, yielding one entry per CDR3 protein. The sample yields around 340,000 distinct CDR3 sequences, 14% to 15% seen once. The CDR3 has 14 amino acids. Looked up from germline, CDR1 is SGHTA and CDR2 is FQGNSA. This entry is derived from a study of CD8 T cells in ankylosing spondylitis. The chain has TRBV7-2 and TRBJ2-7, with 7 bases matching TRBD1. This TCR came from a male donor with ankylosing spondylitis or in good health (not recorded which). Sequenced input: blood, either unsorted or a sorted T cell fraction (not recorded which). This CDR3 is CASSPRDSYYDQYF. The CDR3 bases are TGTGCCAGCAGCCCCCGGGACAGTTATTACGATCAGTACTTC.